These 2 T cell receptor beta chains share one sample of origin, sequenced in a study of a mutant IDH1 vaccine in newly diagnosed glioma. Time point in this sample: baseline, week 1 (first vaccination visit). Documented treatment: pre-vaccination baseline after standard-of-care therapy. The repertoire was sequenced with immunoSEQ multiplex PCR; TCRdb's copy has only in-frame clones and lacks some. This table has about 67,000 clones, around 88% appearing once. The input for sequencing was peripheral blood mononuclear cells (PBMCs), taken from a glioma patient treated with radiotherapy, temozolomide or both. These receptor sequences come from a young woman with glioma. Some clones in this sample may be carry-over from other donors' samples.

J is TRBJ1-6 and V is TRBV19; tentatively, D is TRBD1 (6 bases). Germline values: CDR1 LNHDA, CDR2 SQIVND (reference sequence). The CDR3 totals 15 residues. The ends were cut back, 5 bases at V and 10 bases at J, with 18 bases in the middle. The DNA for the CDR3 is TGTGCCAGTAGTCTCGGGGGGGGCCTAATCTCACCCCTCCACTTT. The encoded protein is CASSLGGGLISPLHF.

The chain joins TRBV27 to TRBJ1-2; 9 nucleotides match TRBD1. CDR3 size: 14 residues. Germline loops: CDR1 MNHEY, CDR2 SMNVEV (reference sequence). V trimming: 0 bases; J trimming: 4 bases; junction bases outside the gene matches: 0. CDR3: CASSLSTGGYGYTF. The CDR3 coding sequence is TGTGCCAGCAGTTTATCGACAGGGGGCTATGGCTACACCTTC.